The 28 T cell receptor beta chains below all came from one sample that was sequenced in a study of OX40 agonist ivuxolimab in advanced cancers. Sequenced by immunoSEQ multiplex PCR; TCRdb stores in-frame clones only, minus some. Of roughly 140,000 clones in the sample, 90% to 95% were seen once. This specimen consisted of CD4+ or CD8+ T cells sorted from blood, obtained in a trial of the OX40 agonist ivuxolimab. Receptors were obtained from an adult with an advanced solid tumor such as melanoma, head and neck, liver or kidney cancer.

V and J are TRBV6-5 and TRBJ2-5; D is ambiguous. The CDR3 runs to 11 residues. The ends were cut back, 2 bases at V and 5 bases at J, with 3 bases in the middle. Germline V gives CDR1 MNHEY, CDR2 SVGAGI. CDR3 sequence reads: CASSYVETQYF. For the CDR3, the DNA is TGTGCCAGCAGTTACGTTGAGACCCAGTACTTC.

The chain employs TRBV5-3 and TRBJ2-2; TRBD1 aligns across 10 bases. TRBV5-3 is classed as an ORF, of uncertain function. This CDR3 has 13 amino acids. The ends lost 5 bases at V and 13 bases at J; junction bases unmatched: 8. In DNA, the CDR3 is TGTGCCAGAAGTTTCGGACAGGGGGGTGGGCTGTTTTTT. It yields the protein CARSFGQGGGLFF.

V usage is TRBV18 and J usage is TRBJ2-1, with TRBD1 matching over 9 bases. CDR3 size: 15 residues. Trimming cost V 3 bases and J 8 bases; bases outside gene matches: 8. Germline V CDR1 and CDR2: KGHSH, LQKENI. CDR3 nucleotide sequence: TGTGCCAGCTCACCCCTCGGACAGGGGAGGCATGAGCAGTTCTTC. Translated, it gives CASSPLGQGRHEQFF.

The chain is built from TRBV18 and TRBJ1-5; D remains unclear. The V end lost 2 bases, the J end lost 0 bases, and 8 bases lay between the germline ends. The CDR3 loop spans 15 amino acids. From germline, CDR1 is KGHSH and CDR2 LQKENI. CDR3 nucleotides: TGTGCCAGCTCACCAATGGGTCATAGCAATCAGCCCCAGCATTTT. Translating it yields CASSPMGHSNQPQHF.

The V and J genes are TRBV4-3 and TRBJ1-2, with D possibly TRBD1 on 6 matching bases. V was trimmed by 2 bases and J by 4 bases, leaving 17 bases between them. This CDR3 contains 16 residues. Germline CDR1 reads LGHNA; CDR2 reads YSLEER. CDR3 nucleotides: TGCGCCAGCAGCCAAAGCCCTGCGGGGGGCGGCTATGGCTACACCTTC. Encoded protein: CASSQSPAGGGYGYTF.

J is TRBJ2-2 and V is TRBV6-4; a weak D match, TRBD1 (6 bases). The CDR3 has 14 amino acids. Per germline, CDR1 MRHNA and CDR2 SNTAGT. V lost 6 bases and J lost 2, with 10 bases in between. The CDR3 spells CASSLRGNTGELFF. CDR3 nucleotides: TGTGCCAGCAGCCTCAGGGGTAACACCGGGGAGCTGTTTTTT.

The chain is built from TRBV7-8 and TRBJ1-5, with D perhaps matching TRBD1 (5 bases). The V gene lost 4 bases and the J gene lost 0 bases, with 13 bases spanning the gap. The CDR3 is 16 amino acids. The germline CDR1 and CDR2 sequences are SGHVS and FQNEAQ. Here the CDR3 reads CASSYRQNYSNQPQHF. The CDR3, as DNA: TGTGCCAGCAGCTACCGACAGAATTATAGCAATCAGCCCCAGCATTTT.

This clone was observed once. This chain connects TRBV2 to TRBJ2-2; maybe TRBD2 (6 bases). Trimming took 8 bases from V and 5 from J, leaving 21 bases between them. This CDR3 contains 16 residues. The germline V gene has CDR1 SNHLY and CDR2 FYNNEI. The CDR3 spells CASYPRPGGWTGELFF. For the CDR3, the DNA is TGTGCCAGCTACCCCCGGCCCGGGGGATGGACCGGGGAGCTGTTTTTT.

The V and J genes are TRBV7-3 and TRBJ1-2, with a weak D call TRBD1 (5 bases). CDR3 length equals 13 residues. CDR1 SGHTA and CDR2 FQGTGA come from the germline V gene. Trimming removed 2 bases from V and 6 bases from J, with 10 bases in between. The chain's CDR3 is CASSLAGRDGYTF. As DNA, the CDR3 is TGTGCCAGCAGCTTAGCAGGGAGGGATGGCTACACCTTC.

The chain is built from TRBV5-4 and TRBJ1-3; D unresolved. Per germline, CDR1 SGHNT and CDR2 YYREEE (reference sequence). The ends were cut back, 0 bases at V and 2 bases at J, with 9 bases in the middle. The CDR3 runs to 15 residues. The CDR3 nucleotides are TGTGCCAGCAGCTTGGATTCCGGGCCTGGAAACACCATATATTTT. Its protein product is CASSLDSGPGNTIYF.

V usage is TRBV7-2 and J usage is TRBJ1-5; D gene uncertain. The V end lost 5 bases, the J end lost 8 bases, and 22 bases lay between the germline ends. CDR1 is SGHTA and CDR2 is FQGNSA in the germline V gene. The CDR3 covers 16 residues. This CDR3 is CASSPHPPRGGEPQHF. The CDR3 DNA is TGTGCCAGCAGCCCCCACCCCCCCCGGGGAGGTGAGCCCCAGCATTTT.

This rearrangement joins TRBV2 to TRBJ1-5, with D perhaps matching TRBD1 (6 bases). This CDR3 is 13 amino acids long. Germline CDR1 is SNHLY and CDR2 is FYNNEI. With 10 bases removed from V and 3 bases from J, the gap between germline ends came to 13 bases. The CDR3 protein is CATHRDLNQPQHF. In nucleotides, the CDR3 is TGTGCCACCCACAGGGACCTCAATCAGCCCCAGCATTTT.

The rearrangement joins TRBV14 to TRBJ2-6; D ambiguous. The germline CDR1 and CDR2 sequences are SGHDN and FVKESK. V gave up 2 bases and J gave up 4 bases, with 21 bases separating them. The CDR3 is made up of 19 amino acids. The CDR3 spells CASSQRRWGVAWGANVLTF. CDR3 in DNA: TGTGCCAGCAGCCAACGACGCTGGGGTGTAGCATGGGGGGCCAACGTCCTGACTTTC.

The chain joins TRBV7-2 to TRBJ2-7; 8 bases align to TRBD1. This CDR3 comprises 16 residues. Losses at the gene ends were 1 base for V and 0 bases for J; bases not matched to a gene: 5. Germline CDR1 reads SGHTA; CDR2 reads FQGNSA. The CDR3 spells CASSLGSGTGSYEQYF. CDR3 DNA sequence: TGTGCCAGCAGCTTAGGGTCCGGGACAGGCTCCTACGAGCAGTACTTC.

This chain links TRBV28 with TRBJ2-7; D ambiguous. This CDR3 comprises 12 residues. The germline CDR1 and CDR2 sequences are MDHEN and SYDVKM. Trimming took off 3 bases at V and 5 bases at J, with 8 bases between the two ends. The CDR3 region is CASSFLPDEQYF. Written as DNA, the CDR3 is TGTGCCAGCAGTTTTCTACCCGACGAGCAGTACTTC. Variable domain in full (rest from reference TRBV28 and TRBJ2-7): DVKVTQSSRYLVKRTGEKVFLECVQDMDHENMFWYRQDPGLGLRLIYFSYDVKMKEKGDIPEGYSVSREKKERFSLILESASTNQTSMYLCASSFLPDEQYFGPGTRLTVT.

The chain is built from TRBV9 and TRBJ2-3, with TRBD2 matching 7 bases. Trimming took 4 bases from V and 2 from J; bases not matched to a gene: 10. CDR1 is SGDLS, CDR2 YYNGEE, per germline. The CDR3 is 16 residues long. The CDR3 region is CASSPRGDGVTDTQYF. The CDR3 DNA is TGTGCCAGCAGCCCCCGGGGGGACGGAGTCACAGATACGCAGTATTTT.

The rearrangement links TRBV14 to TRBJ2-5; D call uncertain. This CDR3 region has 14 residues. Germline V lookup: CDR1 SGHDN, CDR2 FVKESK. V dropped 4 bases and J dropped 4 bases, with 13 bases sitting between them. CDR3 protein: CASSPRHDGETQYF. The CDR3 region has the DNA TGTGCCAGCAGCCCCCGACATGACGGAGAGACCCAGTACTTC.

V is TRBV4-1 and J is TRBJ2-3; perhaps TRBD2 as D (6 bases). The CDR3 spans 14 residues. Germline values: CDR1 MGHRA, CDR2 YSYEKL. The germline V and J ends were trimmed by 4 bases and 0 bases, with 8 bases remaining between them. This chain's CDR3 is CASSRAGSTDTQYF. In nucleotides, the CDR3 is TGCGCCAGCAGCCGTGCGGGGAGCACAGATACGCAGTATTTT.

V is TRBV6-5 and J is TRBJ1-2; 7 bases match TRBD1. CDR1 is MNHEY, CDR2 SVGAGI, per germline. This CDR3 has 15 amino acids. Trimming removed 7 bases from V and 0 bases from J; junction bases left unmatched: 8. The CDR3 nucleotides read TGTGCCAGCAACCCAAGACAGGGCGCTAACTATGGCTACACCTTC. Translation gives CASNPRQGANYGYTF.

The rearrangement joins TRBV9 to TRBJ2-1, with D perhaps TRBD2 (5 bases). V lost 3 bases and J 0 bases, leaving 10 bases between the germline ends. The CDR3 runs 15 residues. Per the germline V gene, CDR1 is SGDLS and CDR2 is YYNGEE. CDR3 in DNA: TGTGCCAGCAGCGCGGACTTACCCTCCTACAATGAGCAGTTCTTC. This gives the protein CASSADLPSYNEQFF. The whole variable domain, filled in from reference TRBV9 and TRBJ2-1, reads DSGVTQTPKHLITATGQRVTLRCSPRSGDLSVYWYQQSLDQGLQFLIQYYNGEERAKGNILERFSAQQFPDLHSELNLSSLELGDSALYFCASSADLPSYNEQFFGPGTRLTVL.

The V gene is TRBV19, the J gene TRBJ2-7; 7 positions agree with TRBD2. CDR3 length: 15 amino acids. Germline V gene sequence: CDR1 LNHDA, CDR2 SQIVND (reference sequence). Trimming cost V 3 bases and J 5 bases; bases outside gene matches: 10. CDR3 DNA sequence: TGTGCCAGTAGTATCGGAAGCGGGATACTCAACGAGCAGTACTTC. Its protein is CASSIGSGILNEQYF.

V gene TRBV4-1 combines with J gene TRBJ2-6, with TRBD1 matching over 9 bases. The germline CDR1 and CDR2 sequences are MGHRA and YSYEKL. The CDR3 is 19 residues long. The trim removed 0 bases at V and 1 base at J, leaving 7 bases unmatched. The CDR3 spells CASSQDPDRGPSGANVLTF. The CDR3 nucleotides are TGCGCCAGCAGCCAAGACCCGGACAGGGGCCCGTCTGGGGCCAACGTCCTGACTTTC.

The CDR3 nucleotides are TGTGCCAGTAGCCTAGGGGGCGCGAGTTCTGAAGCTTTCTTT. Translated: CASSLGGASSEAFF. This chain links TRBV19 with TRBJ1-1, with 7 bases matching TRBD1. The trim removed 6 bases at V and 6 bases at J, leaving 10 bases unmatched. There are 14 residues in the CDR3. Germline V gene data show CDR1 as LNHDA and CDR2 as SQIVND (reference sequence).

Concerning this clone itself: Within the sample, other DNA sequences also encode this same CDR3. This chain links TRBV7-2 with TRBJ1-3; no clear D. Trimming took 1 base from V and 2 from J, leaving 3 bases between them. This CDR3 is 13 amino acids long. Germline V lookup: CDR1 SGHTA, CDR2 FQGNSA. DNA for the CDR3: TGTGCCAGCAGCTTAGACACTGGAAACACCATATATTTT. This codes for CASSLDTGNTIYF.

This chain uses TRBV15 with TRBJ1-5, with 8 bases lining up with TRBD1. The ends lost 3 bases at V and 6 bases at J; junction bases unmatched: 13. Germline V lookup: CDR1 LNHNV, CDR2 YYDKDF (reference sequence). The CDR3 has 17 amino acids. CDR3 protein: CATSRDRTGWKGQPQHF. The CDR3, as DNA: TGTGCCACCAGCAGGGACCGGACAGGGTGGAAGGGTCAGCCCCAGCATTTT. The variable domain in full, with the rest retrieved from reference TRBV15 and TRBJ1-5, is DAMVIQNPRYQVTQFGKPVTLSCSQTLNHNVMYWYQQKSSQAPKLLFHYYDKDFNNEADTPDNFQSRRPNTSFCFLDIRSPGLGDTAMYLCATSRDRTGWKGQPQHFGDGTRLSIL.

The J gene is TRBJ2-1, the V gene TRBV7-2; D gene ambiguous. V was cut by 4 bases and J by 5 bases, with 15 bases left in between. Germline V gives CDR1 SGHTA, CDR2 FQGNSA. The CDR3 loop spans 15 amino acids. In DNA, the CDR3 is TGTGCCAGCAGCTCGCTCACCCCTGTCCACAATGAGCAGTTCTTC. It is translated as CASSSLTPVHNEQFF.

The DNA of the CDR3 is TGCAGTGCTCGCAGTTACTATGGCTACACCTTC. The encoded protein is CSARSYYGYTF. The V call is TRBV20-1, the J call TRBJ1-2; D is uncertain. CDR1 DFQATT and CDR2 SNEGSKA come from the germline V gene (reference sequence). V was cut by 5 bases and J by 3 bases, with 7 bases left in between. This CDR3 region has 11 residues.

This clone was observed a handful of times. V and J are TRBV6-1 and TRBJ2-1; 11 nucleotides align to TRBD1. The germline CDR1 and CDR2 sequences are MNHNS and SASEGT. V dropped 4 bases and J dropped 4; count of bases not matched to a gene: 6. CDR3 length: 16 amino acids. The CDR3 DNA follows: TGTGCCAGCAGTGTCTCGGGACAGGGGGGGTACAATGAGCAGTTCTTC. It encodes CASSVSGQGGYNEQFF.